One sample yielded the 4 T cell receptor beta chains listed below, sequenced in a study of T-cell reconstitution after alpha-beta-depleted transplantation in children. Researchers prepared the TCRbeta library using unique molecular identifiers, the study reports. MiXCR was run by TCRdb on the PCR reads, yielding one entry per CDR3 protein. The data hold 450,000 to 600,000 distinct CDR3 sequences, with 32% observed a single time. Sequenced here: PBMCs from the stem cell graft donor, sampled from the stem cell graft. The receptor source for this set is a human donor who donated a stem cell graft to a child with aplastic anemia.

This clonotype was recorded a few times. The chain joins TRBV28 to TRBJ1-2, with 9 bases matching TRBD1. J gave up 6 bases and V 6 bases, and 8 bases lay outside the gene matches. CDR1 and CDR2 from the germline V gene are MDHEN and SYDVKM. This CDR3 comprises 14 residues. The CDR3 region has the DNA TGTGCCAGCAGCCTAACAGGGGGCCTGGATGGCTACACCTTC. Translating it yields CASSLTGGLDGYTF.

This clonotype appeared a few times. The CDR3 nucleotides are TGTGCCAGCAGTTCGTGGTCTGGGGCCAACGTCCTGACTTTC. It is translated as CASSSWSGANVLTF. The gene calls are TRBV12-3 or TRBV12-4 and TRBJ2-6, with D unclear. The length of the CDR3 is 14 residues. The V gene lost 4 bases and the J gene lost 1 base, with 5 bases spanning the gap.

This chain uses TRBV29-1 with TRBJ2-2; TRBD2 agrees at 9 bases. This CDR3 contains 16 residues. Unmatched junction bases numbered 13, after V lost 7 bases and J lost 4 bases. Per germline, CDR1 SQVTM and CDR2 ANQGSEA. CDR3 residues: CSAINLAGPSTGELFF. CDR3 nucleotide sequence: TGCAGCGCCATAAATCTAGCGGGGCCGTCCACCGGGGAGCTGTTTTTT.

This chain links TRBV7-2 with TRBJ2-1; the D call may be TRBD1 or TRBD2 (5 bases each). Germline V gene data show CDR1 as SGHTA and CDR2 as FQGNSA. This CDR3 is built from 15 residues. Trimming took off 4 bases at V and 0 bases at J, with 10 bases between the two ends. The CDR3 bases are TGTGCCAGCAGCTGGACGAGGGGCTCCTACAATGAGCAGTTCTTC. This codes for CASSWTRGSYNEQFF.